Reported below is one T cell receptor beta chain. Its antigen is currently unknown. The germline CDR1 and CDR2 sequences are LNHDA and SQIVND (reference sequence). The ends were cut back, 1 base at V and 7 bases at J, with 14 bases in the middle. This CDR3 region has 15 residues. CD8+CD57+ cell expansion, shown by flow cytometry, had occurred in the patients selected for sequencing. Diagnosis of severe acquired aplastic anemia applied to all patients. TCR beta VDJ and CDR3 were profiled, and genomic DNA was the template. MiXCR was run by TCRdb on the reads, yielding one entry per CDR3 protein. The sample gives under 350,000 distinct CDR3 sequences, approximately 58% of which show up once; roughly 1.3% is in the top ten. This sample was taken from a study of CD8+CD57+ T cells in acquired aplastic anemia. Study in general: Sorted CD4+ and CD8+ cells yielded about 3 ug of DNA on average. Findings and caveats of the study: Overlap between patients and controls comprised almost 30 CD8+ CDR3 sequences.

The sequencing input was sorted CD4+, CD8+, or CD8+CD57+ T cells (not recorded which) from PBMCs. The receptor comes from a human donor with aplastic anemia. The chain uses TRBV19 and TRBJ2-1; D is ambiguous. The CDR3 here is CASSIGMLASNEQFF. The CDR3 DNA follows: TGTGCCAGTAGTATAGGGATGTTAGCTTCGAATGAGCAGTTCTTC.